The 29 T cell receptor beta chains listed next were all sequenced from one sample in a study of cytomegalovirus exposure and HLA in healthy donors. The study ran its PCR with 60 Vbeta and 13 Jbeta primers. The method was immunoSEQ multiplex PCR; TCRdb's version includes in-frame clones alone and lacks a portion of them. The top ten clones hold approximately 2.3% of a sample with roughly 250,000 clones, 72% of them seen once. The sequencing sample was made of PBMCs. The receptors were gathered from a female donor in good health and CMV-seronegative.

The chain recombines TRBV7-9 with TRBJ1-1; no firm D call. Trimming shortened V by 1 base and J by 9 bases, and 6 bases separated the two germline ends. The CDR3 runs to 11 residues. Germline CDR1 and CDR2: SEHNR and FQNEAQ (reference sequence). CDR3 in DNA: TGTGCCAGCAGCTTAGGCGTTCAAGCTTTCTTT. Its translation: CASSLGVQAFF.

The chain couples TRBV19 to TRBJ2-3; maybe TRBD2 (6 bases). Trimming shortened V by 5 bases and J by 0 bases, and 6 bases separated the two germline ends. CDR1 LNHDA and CDR2 SQIVND come from the germline V gene (reference sequence). CDR3 length equals 13 residues. The CDR3 spells CASSGTSTDTQYF. As DNA, the CDR3 is TGTGCCAGTAGTGGGACTAGCACAGATACGCAGTATTTT. Full variable domain (missing parts from reference TRBV19 and TRBJ2-3): DGGITQSPKYLFRKEGQNVTLSCEQNLNHDAMYWYRQDPGQGLRLIYYSQIVNDFQKGDIAEGYSVSREKKESFPLTVTSAQKNPTAFYLCASSGTSTDTQYFGPGTRLTVL.

This clone has just a few counts. This chain joins TRBV9 and TRBJ2-3, with 8 bases aligning to TRBD2. The CDR3 contains 16 residues. The V gene's germline CDR1 is SGDLS and CDR2 YYNGEE. After removal of 3 bases from V and 5 bases from J, the junction contained 11 bases not matched to a gene. In DNA form, the CDR3 reads TGTGCCAGCAGCGGAGGGGAGCGGGAGTACAGAGATACGCAGTATTTT. Translation gives CASSGGEREYRDTQYF.

V is TRBV19 and J is TRBJ1-4; TRBD1 is a possible D gene (6 bases). Trimming pared 5 bases from V and 6 bases from J, leaving 10 bases between. The CDR3 consists of 13 residues. Looked up from germline, CDR1 is LNHDA and CDR2 is SQIVND (reference sequence). CDR3 sequence: CASSDRTDEKLFF. The DNA for the CDR3 is TGTGCCAGTAGTGACAGGACCGATGAAAAACTGTTTTTT.

This clone was observed a single time. The V call is TRBV2, the J call TRBJ1-1; a possible D gene is TRBD1 (5 bases). CDR1 is SNHLY, CDR2 FYNNEI, per germline. V was clipped by 4 bases and J by 4 bases, with 10 bases between them. The CDR3 runs 13 residues. CDR3 in DNA: TGTGCCAGCAGTGTTGGGGGGGTCACTGAAGCTTTCTTT. This sequence encodes CASSVGGVTEAFF.

The chain recombines TRBV5-1 with TRBJ2-3; D is possibly TRBD2 (5 bases). CDR3 size: 15 residues. Trimming took 0 bases from V and 3 from J, leaving 11 bases between them. Germline CDR1 and CDR2: SGHRS and YFSETQ. In DNA form, the CDR3 reads TGCGCCAGCAGCTTGGCGGGGAGTAGGACAGATACGCAGTATTTT. This codes for CASSLAGSRTDTQYF.

The V gene is TRBV19, the J gene TRBJ1-4; TRBD1 matches at 9 bases. The CDR3 loop spans 14 amino acids. The V and J ends lost 3 bases and 8 bases, in that order; junction bases with no gene match: 4. Per the germline V gene, CDR1 is LNHDA and CDR2 is SQIVND (reference sequence). In nucleotides, the CDR3 is TGTGCCAGTAGTATGACAGGGGGTAGAGAAAAACTGTTTTTT. Amino acid sequence: CASSMTGGREKLFF.

The V gene is TRBV11-3, the J gene TRBJ1-1; D ambiguous. There are 15 residues in the CDR3. The germline V gene has CDR1 SGHNT and CDR2 YENEEA. Between the trimmed V and J ends, which lost 0 bases and 5 bases, there was a span of 13 bases. The CDR3 spells CASSLDRAGGTEAFF. The CDR3 bases are TGTGCCAGCAGCTTAGACCGAGCGGGTGGAACTGAAGCTTTCTTT.

This clone has more than one count but fewer than ten. V and J are TRBV7-2 and TRBJ2-1, with 8 bases lining up with TRBD1. Germline V gene data show CDR1 as SGHTA and CDR2 as FQGNSA. With V trimmed by 11 bases and J by 10 bases, 4 bases remained unmatched. The CDR3 is 10 residues long. CDR3 protein: CAGQGPEQFF. The CDR3 DNA reads TGTGCCGGACAGGGTCCGGAGCAGTTCTTC.

The chain employs TRBV29-1 and TRBJ2-5; 8 nucleotides match TRBD1. This CDR3 is 14 amino acids long. The germline gives CDR1 SQVTM, CDR2 ANQGSEA. J was trimmed by 5 bases and V by 2 bases; bases with no gene match: 7. The CDR3 region has the DNA TGCAGCGTTGAATTGCAGGGGGCTTTCGAGACCCAGTACTTC. Its translation: CSVELQGAFETQYF.

The rearrangement uses TRBV30 and TRBJ2-5; 15 positions agree with TRBD2. V was pared by 3 bases and J by 5 bases, with 4 bases of the junction left unmatched. Germline loops: CDR1 GTSNPN, CDR2 SVGIG (reference sequence). The CDR3 has 15 amino acids. CDR3 nucleotides: TGTGCCTGGAGCGGACTAGCGGGAGGGAGGGAGACCCAGTACTTC. Its protein is CAWSGLAGGRETQYF.

The J gene is TRBJ1-1, the V gene TRBV7-2; D gene unclear. The length of the CDR3 is 19 residues. The ends were cut back, 0 bases at V and 5 bases at J, with 25 bases in the middle. Germline loops: CDR1 SGHTA, CDR2 FQGNSA. The CDR3 protein is CASSLALLGGRPRETEAFF. CDR3 coding DNA: TGTGCCAGCAGCTTAGCGCTGTTAGGCGGGAGACCAAGGGAGACTGAAGCTTTCTTT.

This clone was seen just once. The chain recombines TRBV7-2 with TRBJ2-5, with unresolved D. The germline V and J ends were trimmed by 5 bases and 4 bases, with 8 bases remaining between them. Germline CDR1 is SGHTA and CDR2 is FQGNSA. The CDR3 spans 12 residues. The CDR3 spells CASSPRRETQYF. The CDR3, as DNA: TGTGCCAGCAGCCCGAGAAGAGAGACCCAGTACTTC.

The J gene is TRBJ2-3, the V gene TRBV18, with TRBD2 matching over 14 bases. V gave up 3 bases and J gave up 1 base; unmatched junction bases: 3. The CDR3 is 17 residues long. Germline values: CDR1 KGHSH, CDR2 LQKENI. Here the CDR3 reads CASSPAGLAGGTDTQYF. In DNA form, the CDR3 reads TGTGCCAGCTCACCTGCGGGACTAGCGGGAGGCACAGATACGCAGTATTTT.

This clone was seen more than once but under ten times. Mismatch with germline at one junction end may stem from a read error. The DNA for the CDR3 is TGTTCCAGCAGCGTACAGATCTCTGGCTACACCTTC. Translation: CSSSVQISGYTF. J is TRBJ1-2 and V is TRBV7-9; D not resolved. The CDR3 totals 12 residues. The V gene's germline CDR1 is SEHNR and CDR2 FQNEAQ (reference sequence).

This rearrangement joins TRBV2 to TRBJ1-1, with D possibly TRBD1 on 5 matching bases. The V end was cut by 6 bases, the J end by 6 bases, with 17 bases between. There are 14 residues in the CDR3. From germline, CDR1 is SNHLY and CDR2 FYNNEI. CDR3 residues: CASSPPWGESEAFF. CDR3 DNA: TGTGCCAGCAGCCCCCCTTGGGGGGAGTCTGAAGCTTTCTTT.

This clone was observed a handful of times. This sequence joins TRBV10-3 and TRBJ1-1; perhaps TRBD1 as D (6 bases). Germline-derived CDR1 and CDR2 are ENHRY and SYGVKD. V was cut by 8 bases and J by 4 bases, with 11 bases left in between. The CDR3 length is 12 residues. The CDR3: CAIATGFTEAFF. The CDR3 DNA follows: TGTGCCATCGCCACAGGGTTCACTGAAGCTTTCTTT.

This chain connects TRBV13 to TRBJ1-1; TRBD1 is a possible D gene (5 bases). Germline values: CDR1 PRHDT, CDR2 FYEKMQ (reference sequence). The CDR3 is 15 residues long. Trimming removed 6 bases at V and 4 bases at J, with 18 bases between. The CDR3 is CASRERGGSRTEAFF. The CDR3 DNA reads as TGTGCCAGCAGAGAGCGGGGGGGGTCGCGCACTGAAGCTTTCTTT.

This clone appeared a single time. CDR3 protein: CASSLGAGGEQFF. CDR3 coding DNA: TGCGCCAGCAGCTTGGGAGCGGGAGGTGAGCAGTTCTTC. The rearrangement links TRBV5-1 to TRBJ2-1; 9 nucleotides line up with TRBD2. Germline trimming cut 0 bases from V and 9 bases from J; bases unmatched to any gene: 1. CDR3 length: 13 amino acids. Germline CDR1 is SGHRS and CDR2 is YFSETQ.

The chain is built from TRBV7-3 and TRBJ2-2, with 8 bases aligning to TRBD2. The J segment lost 4 bases and the V segment lost 1 base, leaving 5 bases of the junction unmatched. Germline-derived CDR1 and CDR2 are SGHTA and FQGTGA. The CDR3 runs to 16 residues. CDR3 sequence reads: CASSLIGRAGTGELFF. In DNA form, the CDR3 reads TGTGCCAGCAGCTTAATCGGGAGGGCGGGCACCGGGGAGCTGTTTTTT.

V is TRBV12-5 and J is TRBJ2-7, with D possibly being TRBD1 (5 bases). V lost 0 bases to trimming and J lost 7 bases, with 7 bases between them. The germline V gene encodes CDR1 LGHNT and CDR2 FRNRAP. The CDR3 has 12 residues. The CDR3 is CASGLVPGEQYF. DNA of the CDR3: TGTGCTAGTGGTTTGGTACCAGGGGAGCAGTACTTC. Filled out from reference TRBV12-5 and TRBJ2-7, the complete variable domain reads DARVTQTPRHKVTEMGQEVTMRCQPILGHNTVFWYRQTMMQGLELLAYFRNRAPLDDSGMPKDRFSAEMPDATLATLKIQPSEPRDSAVYFCASGLVPGEQYFGPGTRLTVT.

The chain carries TRBV15 and TRBJ1-5; unclear D gene. CDR3 length equals 14 residues. The V gene's germline CDR1 is LNHNV and CDR2 YYDKDF (reference sequence). Trimming stripped 5 bases from V and 3 bases from J, with 11 bases between. DNA of the CDR3: TGTGCCACCAGCCGCCGGGGAGACAATCAGCCCCAGCATTTT. Amino acids: CATSRRGDNQPQHF. The complete variable domain, with remaining parts taken from reference TRBV15 and TRBJ1-5, reads DAMVIQNPRYQVTQFGKPVTLSCSQTLNHNVMYWYQQKSSQAPKLLFHYYDKDFNNEADTPDNFQSRRPNTSFCFLDIRSPGLGDTAMYLCATSRRGDNQPQHFGDGTRLSIL.

This clone has a handful of counts. The J gene is TRBJ2-4, the V gene TRBV21-1; TRBD1, the table's D call, was not compared with the DNA. TRBV21-1 is listed as a pseudogene. The CDR3 sequence is 17 residues long. CDR3 sequence: CASNGLPGQGLENIQYF. CDR3 sequence (DNA): TGTGCCAGCAATGGGTTACCGGGACAGGGGTTAGAAAACATTCAGTACTTC.

This clone was seen a single time. The chain is built from TRBV4-2 and TRBJ2-7, with 7 bases lining up with TRBD2. The CDR3 extends over 15 amino acids. V trimming: 1 base; J trimming: 4 bases; junction bases outside the gene matches: 7. Germline V gives CDR1 LGHNA, CDR2 YNFKEQ. CDR3 sequence: CASSQVGGREYEQYF. CDR3 in DNA: TGTGCCAGCAGCCAAGTGGGTGGGAGGGAGTACGAGCAGTACTTC.

The chain carries TRBV6-5 and TRBJ2-7; a weak D match, TRBD2 (6 bases). Germline CDR1 and CDR2: MNHEY and SVGAGI. This CDR3 is 16 amino acids long. Trimming took 0 bases from V and 6 from J, leaving 18 bases between them. The CDR3 sequence is CASSYSRDSPPREQYF. For the CDR3, the DNA is TGTGCCAGCAGTTACTCCCGGGACTCACCCCCGCGCGAGCAGTACTTC.

The chain has TRBV12-5 and TRBJ2-1; D is possibly TRBD2 (6 bases). Germline V gene data show CDR1 as LGHNT and CDR2 as FRNRAP. The CDR3 spans 17 residues. The V and J ends lost 3 bases and 9 bases respectively, with 24 bases between them. Written as DNA, the CDR3 is TGTGCTAGTGGTTTCCCACAGACTAGGCAAATGAGAAGTGAGCAGTTCTTC. This encodes CASGFPQTRQMRSEQFF.

This clone was seen only a few times. The chain recombines TRBV7-2 with TRBJ2-1, with 14 bases lining up with TRBD2. The length of the CDR3 is 14 residues. V trimming: 3 bases; J trimming: 10 bases; junction bases outside the gene matches: 2. Germline CDR1 is SGHTA and CDR2 is FQGNSA. CDR3 protein: CASSFGLAGGEQFF. Written as DNA, the CDR3 is TGTGCCAGCAGCTTCGGACTAGCGGGAGGAGAGCAGTTCTTC.

The chain has TRBV7-2 and TRBJ2-5, with D perhaps TRBD1 (6 bases). Between the trimmed V and J ends, which lost 1 base and 4 bases, there was a span of 10 bases. Germline V gene sequence: CDR1 SGHTA, CDR2 FQGNSA. CDR3 length equals 14 residues. The DNA for the CDR3 is TGTGCCAGCAGCTTAGTGGGCAGGGGAGAGACCCAGTACTTC. Translation: CASSLVGRGETQYF.

CDR3 loop: CASSVGAGGTGELFF. The CDR3 DNA follows: TGCGCCAGCAGCGTGGGGGCGGGAGGCACCGGGGAGCTGTTTTTT. V is TRBV5-1 and J is TRBJ2-2; 8 positions match TRBD2. This CDR3 region has 15 residues. Trimming removed 4 bases from V and 4 bases from J; junction bases left unmatched: 6. Germline V lookup: CDR1 SGHRS, CDR2 YFSETQ.